This T cell receptor (beta chain) derives from a study of T cell responses to AZD1222 COVID-19 vaccine. Findings and limits, study-wide: Dominant CD4 TCR responses targeted spike regions 160-218 and 743-854.

The ends lost 6 bases at V and 7 bases at J; junction bases unmatched: 8. CDR3 length: 14 amino acids. The germline gives CDR1 SQVTM, CDR2 ANQGSEA. Only in-frame clones appear in the TCRdb table, and some are missing; sequencing was by immunoSEQ multiplex PCR. Of about 79,000 clones in the sample, 80% were seen once. With respect to this clone: No antigen is known for it.

The origin of this receptor is an adult in good health. The chain recombines TRBV29-1 with TRBJ2-6, with 8 bases aligning to TRBD1. The starting material was peripheral blood, obtained on day 0 of AZD1222 vaccination. The CDR3 sequence: CSVLGQGTANVLTF. Here the CDR3 DNA reads TGCAGCGTCCTTGGACAGGGAACCGCCAACGTCCTGACTTTC.